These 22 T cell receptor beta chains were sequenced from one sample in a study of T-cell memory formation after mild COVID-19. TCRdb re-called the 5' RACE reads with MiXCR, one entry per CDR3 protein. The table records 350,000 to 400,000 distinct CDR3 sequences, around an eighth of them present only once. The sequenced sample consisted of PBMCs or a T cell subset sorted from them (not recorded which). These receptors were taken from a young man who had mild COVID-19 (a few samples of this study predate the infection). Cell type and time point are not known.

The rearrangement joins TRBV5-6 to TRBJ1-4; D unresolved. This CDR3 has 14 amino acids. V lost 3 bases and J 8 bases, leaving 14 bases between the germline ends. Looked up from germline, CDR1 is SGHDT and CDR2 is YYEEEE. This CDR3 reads CASSSGSYIEKLFF. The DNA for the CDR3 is TGTGCCAGCAGCTCGGGGTCCTACATCGAAAAACTGTTTTTT.

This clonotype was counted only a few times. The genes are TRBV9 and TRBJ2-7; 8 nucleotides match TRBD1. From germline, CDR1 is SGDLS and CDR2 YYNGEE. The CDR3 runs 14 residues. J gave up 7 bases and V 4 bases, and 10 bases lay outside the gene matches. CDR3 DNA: TGTGCCAGCAGCCCCTCAGCGGACAGGGATGAGCAGTACTTC. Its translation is CASSPSADRDEQYF.

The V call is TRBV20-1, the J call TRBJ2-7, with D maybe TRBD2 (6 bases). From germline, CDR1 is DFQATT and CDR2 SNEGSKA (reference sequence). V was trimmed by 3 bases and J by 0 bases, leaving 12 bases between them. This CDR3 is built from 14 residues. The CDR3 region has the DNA TGCAGTGCTAGCGGGGGTCTGAGCTCCTACGAGCAGTACGTC. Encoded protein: CSASGGLSSYEQYV.

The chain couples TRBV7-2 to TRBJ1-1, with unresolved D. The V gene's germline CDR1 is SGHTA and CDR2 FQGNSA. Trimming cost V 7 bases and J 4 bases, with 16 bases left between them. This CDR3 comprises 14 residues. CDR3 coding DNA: TGTGCCAGCACCTCCTCGAGGAGAATCACTGAAGCTTTCTTT. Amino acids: CASTSSRRITEAFF.

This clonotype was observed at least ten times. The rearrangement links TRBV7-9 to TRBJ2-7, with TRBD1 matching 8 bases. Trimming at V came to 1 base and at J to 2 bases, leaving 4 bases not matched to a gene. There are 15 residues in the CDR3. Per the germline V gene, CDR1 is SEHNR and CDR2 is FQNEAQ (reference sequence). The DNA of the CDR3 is TGTGCCAGCAGCTTAGAGGCAGGGGGCACCTACGAGCAGTACTTC. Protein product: CASSLEAGGTYEQYF.

Here the CDR3 DNA reads TGTGCCAGCAGCGTAGGTCTAGCGGGGGGCCCCTTTCGAGAGACCCAGTACTTC. This translates into CASSVGLAGGPFRETQYF. This sequence joins TRBV9 and TRBJ2-5; 11 bases are a match to TRBD2. V gave up 0 bases and J gave up 4 bases; unmatched junction bases: 11. Germline lookup yields CDR1 SGDLS and CDR2 YYNGEE. The CDR3 runs 18 residues.

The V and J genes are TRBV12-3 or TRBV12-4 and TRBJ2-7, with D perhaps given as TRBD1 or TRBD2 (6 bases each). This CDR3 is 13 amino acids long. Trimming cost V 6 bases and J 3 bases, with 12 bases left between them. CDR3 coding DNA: TGTGCCAGCAGCCCGGGGGCCTACTACGAGCAGTACTTC. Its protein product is CASSPGAYYEQYF.

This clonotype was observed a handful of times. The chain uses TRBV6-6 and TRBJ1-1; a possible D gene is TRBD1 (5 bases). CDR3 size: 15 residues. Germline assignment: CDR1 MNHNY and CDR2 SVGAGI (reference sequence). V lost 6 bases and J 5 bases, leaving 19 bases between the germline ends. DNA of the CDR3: TGTGCCAGCAGCCGGTTATACGGGGGAGGGACTGAAGCTTTCTTT. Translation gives CASSRLYGGGTEAFF.

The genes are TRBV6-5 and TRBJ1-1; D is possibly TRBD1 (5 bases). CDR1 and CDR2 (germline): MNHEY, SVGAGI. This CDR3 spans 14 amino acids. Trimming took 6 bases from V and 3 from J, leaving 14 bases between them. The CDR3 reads CASRFQGRDTEAFF. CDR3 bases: TGTGCCAGCAGATTTCAGGGTCGGGACACTGAAGCTTTCTTT.

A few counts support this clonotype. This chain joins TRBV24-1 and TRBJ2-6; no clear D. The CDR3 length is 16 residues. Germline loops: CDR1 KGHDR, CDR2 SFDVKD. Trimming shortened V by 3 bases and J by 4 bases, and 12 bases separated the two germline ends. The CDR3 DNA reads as TGTGCCACCAGTGATCCGCGACTTGGAGGGGCCAACGTCCTGACTTTC. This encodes CATSDPRLGGANVLTF.

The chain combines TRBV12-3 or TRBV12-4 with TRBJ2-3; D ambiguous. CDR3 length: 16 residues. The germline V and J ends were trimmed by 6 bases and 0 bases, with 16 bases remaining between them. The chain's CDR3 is CASRAGVSSSTDTQYF. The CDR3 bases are TGTGCCAGCAGGGCAGGCGTTTCATCTAGCACAGATACGCAGTATTTT.

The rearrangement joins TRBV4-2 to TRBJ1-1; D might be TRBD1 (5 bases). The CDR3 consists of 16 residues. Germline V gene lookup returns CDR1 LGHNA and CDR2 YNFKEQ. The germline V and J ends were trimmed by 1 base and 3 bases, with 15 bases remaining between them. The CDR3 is CASSQAWGSWYTEAFF. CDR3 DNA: TGTGCCAGCAGCCAAGCCTGGGGCAGTTGGTACACTGAAGCTTTCTTT.

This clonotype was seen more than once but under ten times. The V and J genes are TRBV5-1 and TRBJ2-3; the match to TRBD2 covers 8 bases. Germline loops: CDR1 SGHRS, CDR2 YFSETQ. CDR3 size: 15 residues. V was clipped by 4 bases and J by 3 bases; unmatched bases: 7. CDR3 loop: CASSEGTRETDTQYF. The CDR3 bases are TGCGCCAGCAGCGAGGGGACTAGGGAAACAGATACGCAGTATTTT.

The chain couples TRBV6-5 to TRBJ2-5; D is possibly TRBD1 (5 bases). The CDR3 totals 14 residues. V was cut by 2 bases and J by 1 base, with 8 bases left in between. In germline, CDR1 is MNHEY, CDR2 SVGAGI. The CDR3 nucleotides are TGTGCCAGCAGTTACGGGGCTGGCCAAGAGACCCAGTACTTC. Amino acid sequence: CASSYGAGQETQYF.

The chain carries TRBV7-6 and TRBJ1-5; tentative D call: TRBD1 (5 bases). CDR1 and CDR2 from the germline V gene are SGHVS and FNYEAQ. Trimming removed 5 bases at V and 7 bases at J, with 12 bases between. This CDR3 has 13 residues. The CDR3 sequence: CASSQGYWQPQHF. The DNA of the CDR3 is TGTGCCAGCAGCCAGGGTTACTGGCAGCCCCAGCATTTT.

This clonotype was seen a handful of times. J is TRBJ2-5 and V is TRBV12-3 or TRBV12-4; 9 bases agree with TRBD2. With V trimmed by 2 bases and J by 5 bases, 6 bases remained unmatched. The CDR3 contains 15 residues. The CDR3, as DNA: TGTGCCAGCAGTTTACGAGCGGGGGGCAGGGAGACCCAGTACTTC. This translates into CASSLRAGGRETQYF.

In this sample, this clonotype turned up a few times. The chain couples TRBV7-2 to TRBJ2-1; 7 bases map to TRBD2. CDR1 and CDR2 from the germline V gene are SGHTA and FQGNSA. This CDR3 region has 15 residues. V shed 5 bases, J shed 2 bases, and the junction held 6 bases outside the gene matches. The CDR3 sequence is CASSPGLGAYNEQFF. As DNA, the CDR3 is TGTGCCAGCAGCCCCGGACTAGGGGCCTACAATGAGCAGTTCTTC.

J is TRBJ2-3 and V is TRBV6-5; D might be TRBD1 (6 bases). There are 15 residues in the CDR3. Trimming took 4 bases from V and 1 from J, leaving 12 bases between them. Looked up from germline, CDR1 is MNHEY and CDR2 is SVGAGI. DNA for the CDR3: TGTGCCAGCAGTTCAGCAGGGGCCGGCACAGATACGCAGTATTTT. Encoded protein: CASSSAGAGTDTQYF.

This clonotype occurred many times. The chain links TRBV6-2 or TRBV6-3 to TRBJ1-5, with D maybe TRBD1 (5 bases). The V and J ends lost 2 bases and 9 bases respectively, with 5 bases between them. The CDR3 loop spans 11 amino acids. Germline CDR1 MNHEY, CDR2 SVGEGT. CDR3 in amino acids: CASSYQGPQHF. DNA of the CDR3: TGTGCCAGCAGTTACCAGGGGCCCCAGCATTTT.

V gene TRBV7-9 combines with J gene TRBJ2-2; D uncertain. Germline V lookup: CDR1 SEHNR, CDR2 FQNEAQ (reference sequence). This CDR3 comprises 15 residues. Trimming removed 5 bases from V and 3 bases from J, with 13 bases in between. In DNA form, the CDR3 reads TGTGCCAGCAGCCGCAAGGGTGCGGACACCGGGGAGCTGTTTTTT. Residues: CASSRKGADTGELFF.

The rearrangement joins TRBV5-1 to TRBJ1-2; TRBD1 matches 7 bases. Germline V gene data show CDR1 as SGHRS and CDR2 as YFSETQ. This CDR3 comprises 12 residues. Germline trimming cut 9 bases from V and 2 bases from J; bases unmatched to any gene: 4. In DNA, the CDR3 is TGCGCCAAAACAGGGGCAAACTATGGCTACACCTTC. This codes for CAKTGANYGYTF.

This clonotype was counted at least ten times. Here the CDR3 reads CASSLSQGSYNEQFF. In nucleotides, the CDR3 is TGTGCCAGCAGCTTGAGTCAGGGATCCTACAATGAGCAGTTCTTC. The rearrangement links TRBV5-4 to TRBJ2-1, with D perhaps TRBD1 (5 bases). The CDR3 has 15 residues. V was pared by 1 base and J by 1 base, with 9 bases between. Germline V gene lookup returns CDR1 SGHNT and CDR2 YYREEE (reference sequence). The full variable domain, its missing parts supplied by reference TRBV5-4 and TRBJ2-1, is ETGVTQSPTHLIKTRGQQVTLRCSSQSGHNTVSWYQQALGQGPQFIFQYYREEENGRGNFPPRFSGLQFPNYSSELNVNALELDDSALYLCASSLSQGSYNEQFFGPGTRLTVL.